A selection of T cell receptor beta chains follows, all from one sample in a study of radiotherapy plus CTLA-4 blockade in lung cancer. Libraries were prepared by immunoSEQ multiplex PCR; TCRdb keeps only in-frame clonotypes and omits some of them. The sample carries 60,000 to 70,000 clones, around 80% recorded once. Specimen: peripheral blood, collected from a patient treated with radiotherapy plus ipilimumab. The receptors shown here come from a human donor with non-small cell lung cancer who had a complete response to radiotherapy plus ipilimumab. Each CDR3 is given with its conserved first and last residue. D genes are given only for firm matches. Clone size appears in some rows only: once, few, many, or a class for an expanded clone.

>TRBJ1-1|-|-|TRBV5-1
CASSPTRGIEAFF
TGCGCCAGCAGCCCGACTAGGGGGATTGAAGCTTTCTTT
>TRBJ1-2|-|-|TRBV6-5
CASSESLGGYTF
TGTGCCAGCAGTGAATCGCTAGGTGGCTACACCTTC
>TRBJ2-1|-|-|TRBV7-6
CASSLEAGMSEQFF
TGTGCCAGCAGCTTAGAGGCAGGGATGAGTGAGCAGTTCTTC
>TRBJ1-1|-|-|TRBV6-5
CASSWDQMNTEAFF
TGTGCCAGCAGTTGGGACCAGATGAACACTGAAGCTTTCTTT
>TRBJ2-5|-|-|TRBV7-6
CASSLWASVGETQYF
TGTGCCAGCAGCTTATGGGCTAGCGTAGGCGAGACCCAGTACTTC
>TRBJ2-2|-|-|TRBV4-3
CASSQEYPGGPANTGELFF
TGCGCCAGCAGCCAAGAATATCCCGGCGGCCCGGCGAACACCGGGGAGCTGTTTTTT
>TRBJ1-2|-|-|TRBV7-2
CASSYTDGYTF
TGTGCCAGCAGTTATACGGATGGCTACACCTTC
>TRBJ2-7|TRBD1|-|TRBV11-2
CASSLLPGQGHEQYF
TGTGCCAGCAGCTTACTACCGGGACAGGGGCACGAGCAGTACTTC
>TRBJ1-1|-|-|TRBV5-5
CASSLEWGAAAFF
TGTGCCAGCAGCTTGGAATGGGGGGCAGCAGCTTTCTTT
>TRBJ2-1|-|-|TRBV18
CASSQTSGEQFF
TGTGCCAGCTCACAGACGTCAGGTGAGCAGTTCTTC
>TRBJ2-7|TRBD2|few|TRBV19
CASSDAGGSYEQYF
TGTGCCAGTAGTGACGCGGGGGGCTCCTACGAGCAGTACTTC
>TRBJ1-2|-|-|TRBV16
CASSQSGGGYTF
TGTGCCAGCAGCCAATCAGGGGGTGGCTACACCTTC
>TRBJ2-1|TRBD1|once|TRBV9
CASSPAGTGLFF
TGTGCCAGCAGCCCAGCCGGGACAGGGTTGTTCTTC
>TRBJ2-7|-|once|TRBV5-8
CASSLGTLYYEQYF
TGTGCCAGCAGCCTAGGCACCCTCTACTACGAGCAGTACTTC
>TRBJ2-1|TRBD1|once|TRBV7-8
CASSLEGQRFYNEQFF
TGTGCCAGCAGCTTAGAGGGACAGAGATTCTACAATGAGCAGTTCTTC
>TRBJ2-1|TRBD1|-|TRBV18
CASSPRETGESGNEQFF
TGTGCCAGCTCACCACGGGAGACAGGGGAGTCGGGTAATGAGCAGTTCTTC
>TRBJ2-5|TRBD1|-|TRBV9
CASSVDRGRETQYF
TGTGCCAGCAGCGTAGACAGGGGGCGAGAGACCCAGTACTTC
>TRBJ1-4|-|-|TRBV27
CASSLSPYGEKLFF
TGTGCCAGCAGTTTATCCCCGTACGGTGAAAAACTGTTTTTT
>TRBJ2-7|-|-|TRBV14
CASSRAGLYEQYF
TGTGCCAGCAGCCGCGCAGGGCTCTACGAGCAGTACTTC
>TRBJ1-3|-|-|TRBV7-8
CASSLRGSGNTIYF
TGTGCCAGCAGCTTAAGGGGCTCTGGAAACACCATATATTTT
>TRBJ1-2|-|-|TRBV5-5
CASSFASGQVYGYTF
TGTGCCAGCAGCTTCGCCTCGGGGCAGGTCTATGGCTACACCTTC
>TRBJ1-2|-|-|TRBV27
CASKGGVGLAGYGYTF
TGTGCCAGCAAAGGAGGAGTCGGGCTGGCAGGCTATGGCTACACCTTC
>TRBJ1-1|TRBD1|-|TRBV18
CASSPMDRVTEAFF
TGTGCCAGCTCACCTATGGACAGGGTCACTGAAGCTTTCTTT
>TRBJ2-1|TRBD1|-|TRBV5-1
CASSSTGQVVDEQFF
TGCGCCAGCAGCTCGACAGGGCAAGTGGTCGATGAGCAGTTCTTC
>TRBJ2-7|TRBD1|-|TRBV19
CASSTPSGTGSEQYF
TGTGCCAGTAGTACCCCTTCCGGGACAGGGTCCGAGCAGTACTTC
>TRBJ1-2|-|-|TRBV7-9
CASSPPVGADYGYTF
TGTGCCAGCAGCCCGCCCGTAGGGGCCGACTATGGCTACACCTTC